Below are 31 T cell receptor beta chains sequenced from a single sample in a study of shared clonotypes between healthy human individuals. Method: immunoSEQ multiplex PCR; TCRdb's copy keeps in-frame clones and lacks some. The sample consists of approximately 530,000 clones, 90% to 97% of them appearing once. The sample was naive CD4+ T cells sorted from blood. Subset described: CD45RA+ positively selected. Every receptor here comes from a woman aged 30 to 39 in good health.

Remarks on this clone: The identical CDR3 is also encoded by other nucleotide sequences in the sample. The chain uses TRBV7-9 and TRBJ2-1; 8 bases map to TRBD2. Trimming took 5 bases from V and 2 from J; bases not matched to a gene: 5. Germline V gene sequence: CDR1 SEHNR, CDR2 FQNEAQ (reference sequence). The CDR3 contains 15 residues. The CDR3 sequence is CASSPAGAAYNEQFF. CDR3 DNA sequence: TGTGCCAGCAGCCCAGCGGGGGCAGCCTACAATGAGCAGTTCTTC.

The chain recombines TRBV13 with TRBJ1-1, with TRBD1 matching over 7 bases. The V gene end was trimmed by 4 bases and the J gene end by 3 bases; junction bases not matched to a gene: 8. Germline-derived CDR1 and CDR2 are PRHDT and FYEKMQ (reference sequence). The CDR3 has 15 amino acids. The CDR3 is CASSSSGGSDTEAFF. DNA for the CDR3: TGTGCCAGCAGCTCATCAGGGGGATCGGACACTGAAGCTTTCTTT.

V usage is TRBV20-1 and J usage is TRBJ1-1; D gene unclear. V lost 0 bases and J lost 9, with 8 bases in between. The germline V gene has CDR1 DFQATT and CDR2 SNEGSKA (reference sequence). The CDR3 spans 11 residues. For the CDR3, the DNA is TGCAGTGCTAGAGATATCCGGAAAGCTTTCTTT. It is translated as CSARDIRKAFF.

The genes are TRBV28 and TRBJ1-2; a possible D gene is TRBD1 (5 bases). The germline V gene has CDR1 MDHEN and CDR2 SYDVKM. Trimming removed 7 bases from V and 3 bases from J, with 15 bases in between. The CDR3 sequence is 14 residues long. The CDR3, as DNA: TGTGCCAGCATCTCGGGCGGGGGGTACTATGGCTACACCTTC. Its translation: CASISGGGYYGYTF.

The CDR3 region is CASTNTGHTNEKLFF. The CDR3 DNA reads as TGCGCCAGCACCAATACGGGACACACGAATGAAAAACTGTTTTTT. The V call is TRBV5-1, the J call TRBJ1-4; D may be TRBD1 (6 bases). V lost 6 bases to trimming and J lost 5 bases, with 17 bases between them. In germline, CDR1 is SGHRS, CDR2 YFSETQ. This CDR3 has 15 residues.

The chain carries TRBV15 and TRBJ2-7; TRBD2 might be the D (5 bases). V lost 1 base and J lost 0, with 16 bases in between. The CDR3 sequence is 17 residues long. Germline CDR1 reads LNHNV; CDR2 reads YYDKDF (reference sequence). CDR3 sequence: CATSRAIGGPSSYEQYF. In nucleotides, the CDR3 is TGTGCCACCAGCAGAGCCATAGGAGGCCCAAGCTCCTACGAGCAGTACTTC. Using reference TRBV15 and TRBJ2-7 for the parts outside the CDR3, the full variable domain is DAMVIQNPRYQVTQFGKPVTLSCSQTLNHNVMYWYQQKSSQAPKLLFHYYDKDFNNEADTPDNFQSRRPNTSFCFLDIRSPGLGDTAMYLCATSRAIGGPSSYEQYFGPGTRLTVT.

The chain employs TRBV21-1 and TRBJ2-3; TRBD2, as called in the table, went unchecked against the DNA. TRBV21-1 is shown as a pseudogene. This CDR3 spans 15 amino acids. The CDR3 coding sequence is TGTGCCAGCGAGGCTTCTAGCGGGAGCACAGATACGCAGTATTTT. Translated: CASEASSGSTDTQYF.

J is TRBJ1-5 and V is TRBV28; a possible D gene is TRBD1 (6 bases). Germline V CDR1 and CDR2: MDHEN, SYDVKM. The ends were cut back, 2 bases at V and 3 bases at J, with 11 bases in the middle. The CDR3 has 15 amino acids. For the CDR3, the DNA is TGTGCCAGCAGTTTAGTTCGGGGGCTCAATCAGCCCCAGCATTTT. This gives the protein CASSLVRGLNQPQHF. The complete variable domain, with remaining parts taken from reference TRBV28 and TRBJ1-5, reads DVKVTQSSRYLVKRTGEKVFLECVQDMDHENMFWYRQDPGLGLRLIYFSYDVKMKEKGDIPEGYSVSREKKERFSLILESASTNQTSMYLCASSLVRGLNQPQHFGDGTRLSIL.

CDR3 bases: TGTGCCAGCAGTGAACAGTCAGGGGGGACCCAGTACTTC. Translating it yields CASSEQSGGTQYF. The chain uses TRBV2 and TRBJ2-5; TRBD1 aligns across 7 bases. The germline gives CDR1 SNHLY, CDR2 FYNNEI. V was clipped by 2 bases and J by 7 bases; unmatched bases: 4. The length of the CDR3 is 13 residues.

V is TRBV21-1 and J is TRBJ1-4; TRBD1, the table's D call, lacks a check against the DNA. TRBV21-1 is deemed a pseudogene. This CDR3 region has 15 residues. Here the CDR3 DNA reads TGTGCCAGCAGCAAAGGGGGCGCAATTGATGAAAAACTGTTTTTT. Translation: CASSKGGAIDEKLFF.

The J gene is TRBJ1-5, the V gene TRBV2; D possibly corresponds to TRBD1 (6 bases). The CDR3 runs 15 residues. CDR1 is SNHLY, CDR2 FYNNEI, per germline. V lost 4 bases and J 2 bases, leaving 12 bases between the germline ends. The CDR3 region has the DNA TGTGCCAGCAGTGTTTCGGGGGCGGGCAATCAGCCCCAGCATTTT. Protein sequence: CASSVSGAGNQPQHF. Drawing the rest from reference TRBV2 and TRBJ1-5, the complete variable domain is EPEVTQTPSHQVTQMGQEVILRCVPISNHLYFYWYRQILGQKVEFLVSFYNNEISEKSEIFDDQFSVERPDGSNFTLKIRSTKLEDSAMYFCASSVSGAGNQPQHFGDGTRLSIL.

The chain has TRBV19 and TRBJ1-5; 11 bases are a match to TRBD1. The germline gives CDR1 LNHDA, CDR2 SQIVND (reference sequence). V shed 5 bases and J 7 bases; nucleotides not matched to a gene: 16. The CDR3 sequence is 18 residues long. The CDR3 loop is CASSPDKRDRGLIQPQHF. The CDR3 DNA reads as TGTGCCAGTAGTCCGGATAAAAGGGACAGGGGGTTGATACAGCCCCAGCATTTT.

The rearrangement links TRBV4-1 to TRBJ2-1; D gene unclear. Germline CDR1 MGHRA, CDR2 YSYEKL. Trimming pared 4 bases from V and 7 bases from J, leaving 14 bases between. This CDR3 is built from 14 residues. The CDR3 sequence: CASSRAPSENEQFF. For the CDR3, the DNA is TGCGCCAGCAGCCGCGCTCCGTCCGAGAATGAGCAGTTCTTC.

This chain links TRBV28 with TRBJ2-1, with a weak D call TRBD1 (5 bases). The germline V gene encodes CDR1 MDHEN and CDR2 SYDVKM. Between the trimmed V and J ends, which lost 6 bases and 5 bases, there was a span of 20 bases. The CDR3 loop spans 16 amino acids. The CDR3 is CASSSPGSRWNNEQFF. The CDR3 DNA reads TGTGCCAGCAGCTCCCCAGGGTCCAGGTGGAACAATGAGCAGTTCTTC.

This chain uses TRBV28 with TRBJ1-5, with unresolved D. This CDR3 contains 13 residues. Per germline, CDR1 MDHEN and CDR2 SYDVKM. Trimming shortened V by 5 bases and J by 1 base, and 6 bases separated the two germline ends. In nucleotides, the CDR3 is TGTGCCAGCAGTCCACTGAGCAATCAGCCCCAGCATTTT. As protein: CASSPLSNQPQHF.

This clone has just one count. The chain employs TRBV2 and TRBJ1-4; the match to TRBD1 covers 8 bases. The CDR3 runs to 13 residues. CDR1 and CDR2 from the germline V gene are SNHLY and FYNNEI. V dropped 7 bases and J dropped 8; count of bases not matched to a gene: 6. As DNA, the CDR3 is TGTGCCAGCACCAGGGACAGGAACGAAAAACTGTTTTTT. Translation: CASTRDRNEKLFF.

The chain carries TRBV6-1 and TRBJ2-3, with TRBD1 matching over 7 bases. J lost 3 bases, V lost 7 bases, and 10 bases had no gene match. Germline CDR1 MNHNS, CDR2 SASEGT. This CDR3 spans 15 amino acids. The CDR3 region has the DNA TGTGCCAGCATGACCGGGACAGAGGTAACAGATACGCAGTATTTT. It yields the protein CASMTGTEVTDTQYF.

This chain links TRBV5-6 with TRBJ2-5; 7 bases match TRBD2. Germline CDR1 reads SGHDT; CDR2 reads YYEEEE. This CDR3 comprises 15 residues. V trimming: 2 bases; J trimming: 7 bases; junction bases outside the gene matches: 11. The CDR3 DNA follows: TGTGCCAGCAGCTTTCGGCGCGGGAGTGCGGCGACCCAGTACTTC. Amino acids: CASSFRRGSAATQYF.

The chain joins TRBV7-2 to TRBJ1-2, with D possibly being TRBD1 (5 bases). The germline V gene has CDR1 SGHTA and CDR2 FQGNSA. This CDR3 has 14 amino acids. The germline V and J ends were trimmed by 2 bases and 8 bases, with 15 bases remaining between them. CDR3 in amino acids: CASSLRGRVQGYTF. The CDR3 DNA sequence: TGTGCCAGCAGCTTACGAGGCAGGGTCCAGGGCTACACCTTC.

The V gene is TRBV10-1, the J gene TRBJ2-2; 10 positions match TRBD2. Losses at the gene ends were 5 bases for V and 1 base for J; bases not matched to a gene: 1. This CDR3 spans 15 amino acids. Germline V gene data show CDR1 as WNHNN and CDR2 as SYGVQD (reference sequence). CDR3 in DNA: TGCGCCAGCAGTCGGACTAGCGGGAACACCGGGGAGCTGTTTTTT. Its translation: CASSRTSGNTGELFF.

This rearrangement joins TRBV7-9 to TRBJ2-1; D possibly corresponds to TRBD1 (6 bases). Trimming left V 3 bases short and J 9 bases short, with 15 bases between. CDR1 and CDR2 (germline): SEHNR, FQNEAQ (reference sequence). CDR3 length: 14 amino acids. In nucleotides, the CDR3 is TGTGCCAGCAGCTTCTCAGGGGCTAAAGGTGAGCAGTTCTTC. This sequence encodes CASSFSGAKGEQFF.

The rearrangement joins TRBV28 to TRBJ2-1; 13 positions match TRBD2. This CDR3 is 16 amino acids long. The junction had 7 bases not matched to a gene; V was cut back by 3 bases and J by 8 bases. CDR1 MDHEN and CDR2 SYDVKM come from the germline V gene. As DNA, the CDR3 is TGTGCCAGCAGTTTTGGACTAGCGGGAGTCATGTATGAGCAGTTCTTC. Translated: CASSFGLAGVMYEQFF.

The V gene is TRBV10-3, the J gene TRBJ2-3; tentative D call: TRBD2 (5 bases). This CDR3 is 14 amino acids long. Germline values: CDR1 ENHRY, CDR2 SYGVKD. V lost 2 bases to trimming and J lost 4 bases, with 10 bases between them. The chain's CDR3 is CAISEPGLADTQYF. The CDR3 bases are TGTGCCATCAGTGAGCCCGGACTCGCAGATACGCAGTATTTT.

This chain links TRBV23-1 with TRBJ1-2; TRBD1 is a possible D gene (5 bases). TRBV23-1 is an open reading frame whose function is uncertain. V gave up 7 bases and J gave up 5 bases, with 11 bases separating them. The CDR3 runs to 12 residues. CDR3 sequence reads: CASNRWGYGYTF. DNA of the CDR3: TGCGCCAGCAACCGGTGGGGGTATGGCTACACCTTC.

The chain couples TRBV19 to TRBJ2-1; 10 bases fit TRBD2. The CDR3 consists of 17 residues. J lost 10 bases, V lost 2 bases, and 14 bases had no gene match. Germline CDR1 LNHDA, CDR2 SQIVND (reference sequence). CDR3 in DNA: TGTGCCAGTAGTATACTCCAGCGGGAGGGCAGGCGAGGCGAGCAGTTCTTC. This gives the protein CASSILQREGRRGEQFF. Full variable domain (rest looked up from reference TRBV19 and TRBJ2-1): DGGITQSPKYLFRKEGQNVTLSCEQNLNHDAMYWYRQDPGQGLRLIYYSQIVNDFQKGDIAEGYSVSREKKESFPLTVTSAQKNPTAFYLCASSILQREGRRGEQFFGPGTRLTVL.

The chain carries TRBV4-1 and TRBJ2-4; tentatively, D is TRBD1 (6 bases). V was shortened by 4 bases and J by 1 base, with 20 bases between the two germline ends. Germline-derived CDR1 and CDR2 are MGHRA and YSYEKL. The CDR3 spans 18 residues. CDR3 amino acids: CASSPGKAQGHAKNIQYF. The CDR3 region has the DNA TGCGCCAGCAGCCCCGGGAAGGCTCAGGGGCATGCCAAAAACATTCAGTACTTC.

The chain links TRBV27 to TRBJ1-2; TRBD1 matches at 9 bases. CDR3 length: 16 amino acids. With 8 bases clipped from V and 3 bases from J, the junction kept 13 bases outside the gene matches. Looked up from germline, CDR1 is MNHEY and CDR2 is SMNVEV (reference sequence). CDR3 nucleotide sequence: TGTGCCAGCTACGGGGGTCGGGGGACAGGGTACTATGGCTACACCTTC. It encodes CASYGGRGTGYYGYTF.

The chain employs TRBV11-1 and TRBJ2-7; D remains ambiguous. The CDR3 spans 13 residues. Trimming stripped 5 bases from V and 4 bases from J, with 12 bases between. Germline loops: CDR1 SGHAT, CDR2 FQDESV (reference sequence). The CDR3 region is CASSGYNKYEQYF. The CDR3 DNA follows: TGTGCCAGCAGCGGGTACAACAAATACGAGCAGTACTTC.

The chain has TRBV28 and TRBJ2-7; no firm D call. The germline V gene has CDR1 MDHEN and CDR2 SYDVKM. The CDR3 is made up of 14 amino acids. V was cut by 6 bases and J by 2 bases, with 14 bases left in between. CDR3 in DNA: TGTGCCAGCAGGGACCCTAGACCCCCCTACGAGCAGTACTTC. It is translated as CASRDPRPPYEQYF.

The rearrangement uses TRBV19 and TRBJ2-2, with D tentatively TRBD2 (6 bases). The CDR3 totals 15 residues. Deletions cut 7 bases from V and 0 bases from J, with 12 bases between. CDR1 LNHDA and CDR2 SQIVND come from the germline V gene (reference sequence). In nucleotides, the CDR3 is TGTGCCAGTATTGGGGGGACGGCGAACACCGGGGAGCTGTTTTTT. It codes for CASIGGTANTGELFF.

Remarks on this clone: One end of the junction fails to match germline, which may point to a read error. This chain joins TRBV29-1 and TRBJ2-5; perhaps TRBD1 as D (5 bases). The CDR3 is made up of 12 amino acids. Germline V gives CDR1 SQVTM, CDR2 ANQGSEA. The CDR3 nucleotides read TGCAGCGTCGAAGGGGTCCAAGAGACCCAGTACTTC. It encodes CSVEGVQETQYF.